Listed below are T cell receptor beta chains from one sample, sequenced in a study of cytomegalovirus exposure and HLA in healthy donors. Method: immunoSEQ multiplex PCR; TCRdb's copy keeps in-frame clones and lacks some. The table lists about 140,000 clones, roughly 81% of them singletons, with approximately 1.5% in the top ten. The source material was PBMCs. The receptors shown here come from a female donor in good health and CMV-seronegative. Each CDR3 is given with its conserved first and last residue. The D gene is left open where the match is weak. Size is omitted from some rows. Given values are once, few, many or a class for expanded clones.

TRBJ2-1 | - | TRBD2 | TRBV29-1 | TGCAGCGTCGCAGGGACTAGCGGGGGCAATGAGCAGTTCTTC | CSVAGTSGGNEQFF
TRBJ1-1 | - | - | TRBV28 | TGTGCCAGCAGTTTCAAGAGGGTTTGGACTGAAGCTTTCTTT | CASSFKRVWTEAFF
TRBJ1-2 | few | TRBD1 | TRBV19 | TGTGCCAGTAGCGAGACAGGGAACTATGGCTACACCTTC | CASSETGNYGYTF
TRBJ1-2 | - | - | TRBV7-9 | TGTTCCAGCAGCGGCCGGGTTTCCGGGGGAAAGAGTGGCTACACCTTC | CSSSGRVSGGKSGYTF
TRBJ2-5 | - | TRBD2 | TRBV4-2 | TGTGCCAGCAGCCGACGACTAGCGGGGGGGCGAGGGCAAGAGACCCAGTACTTC | CASSRRLAGGRGQETQYF
TRBJ1-6 | - | - | TRBV11-2 | TGTGCCAGCAGCTTAGTAGAGGATTCACCCCTCCACTTT | CASSLVEDSPLHF
TRBJ2-1 | - | TRBD2 | TRBV27 | TGTGCCAGCAGTCCCGGGACTAGCGGGAGTGAGCAGTTCTTC | CASSPGTSGSEQFF
TRBJ1-5 | few | - | TRBV19 | TGTGCCAGTAGCGGACAACATAATCAGCCCCAGCATTTT | CASSGQHNQPQHF
TRBJ2-7 | once | - | TRBV7-6 | TGTGCCAGCAGCATCGCTCCATCGGGTTACGAGCAGTACTTC | CASSIAPSGYEQYF
TRBJ1-1 | few | - | TRBV19 | TGTGCCAGTAGTATACTACAGGAAGCTTTCTTT | CASSILQEAFF
TRBJ1-4 | - | - | TRBV5-1 | TGCGCCAGCAGCTTCGGGTCAGCTAATGAAAAACTGTTTTTT | CASSFGSANEKLFF
TRBJ1-5 | - | TRBD1 | TRBV5-1 | TGCGCCAGCAGCTCAGACAGGGGTGGGCAGCCCCAGCATTTT | CASSSDRGGQPQHF
TRBJ1-1 | - | - | TRBV27 | TGTGCCAGCAGTTTAGTGGGGGGGGAGGCTTTCTTT | CASSLVGGEAFF
TRBJ1-5 | - | - | TRBV6-5 | TGTGCCAGCAGGCTGGCAGGGAATCAGCCCCAGCATTTT | CASRLAGNQPQHF